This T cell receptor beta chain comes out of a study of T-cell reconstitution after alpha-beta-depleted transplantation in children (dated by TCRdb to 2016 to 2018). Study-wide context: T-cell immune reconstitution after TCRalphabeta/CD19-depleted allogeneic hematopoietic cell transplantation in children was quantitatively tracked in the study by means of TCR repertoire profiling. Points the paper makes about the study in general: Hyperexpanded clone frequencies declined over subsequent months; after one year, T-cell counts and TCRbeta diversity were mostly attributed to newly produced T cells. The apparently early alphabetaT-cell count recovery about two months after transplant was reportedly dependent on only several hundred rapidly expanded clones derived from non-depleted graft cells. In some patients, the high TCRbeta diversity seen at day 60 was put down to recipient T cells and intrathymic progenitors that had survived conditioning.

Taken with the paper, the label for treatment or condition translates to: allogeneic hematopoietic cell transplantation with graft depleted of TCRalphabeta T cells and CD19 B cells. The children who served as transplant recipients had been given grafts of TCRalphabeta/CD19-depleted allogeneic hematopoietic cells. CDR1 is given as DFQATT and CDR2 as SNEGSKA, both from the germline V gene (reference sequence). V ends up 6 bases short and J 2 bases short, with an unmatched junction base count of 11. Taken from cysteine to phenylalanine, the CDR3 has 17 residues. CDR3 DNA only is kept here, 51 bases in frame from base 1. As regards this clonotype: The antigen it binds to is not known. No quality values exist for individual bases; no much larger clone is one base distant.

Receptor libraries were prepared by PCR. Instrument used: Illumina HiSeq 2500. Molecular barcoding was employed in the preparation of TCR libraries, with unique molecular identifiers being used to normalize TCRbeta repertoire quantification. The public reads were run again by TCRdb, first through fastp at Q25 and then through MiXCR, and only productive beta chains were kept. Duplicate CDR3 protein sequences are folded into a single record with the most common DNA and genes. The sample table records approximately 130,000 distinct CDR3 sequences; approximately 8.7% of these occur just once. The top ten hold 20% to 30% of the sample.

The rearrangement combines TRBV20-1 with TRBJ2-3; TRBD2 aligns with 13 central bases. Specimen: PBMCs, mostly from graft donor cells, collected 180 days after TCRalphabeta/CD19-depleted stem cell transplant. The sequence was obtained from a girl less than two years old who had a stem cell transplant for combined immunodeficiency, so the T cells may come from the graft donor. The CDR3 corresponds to CSAAIQTSGGITDTQYF. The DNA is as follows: TGCAGTGCCGCGATACAGACTAGCGGGGGGATCACAGATACGCAGTATTTT.